This TCR beta chain was sequenced during a study of blood T cell repertoires in COVID-19. In the study overall: T cells, B-cell-depleted T cells, or PBMCs supplied cDNA or gDNA.

Source study methods: Scientists estimated how many nucleated cells there were by amplifying reference gene primers. Repertoires were generated with immunoSEQ multiplex PCR, while TCRdb's copy carries only in-frame clones and drops some. The V and J calls and the clone size are those of that table, but D and trimming were determined from the DNA. Found here are more than 85,000 clones, 65% to 90% of them singletons; the top ten hold around two fifths. V gave up 1 base and J gave up 0 bases, with 7 bases separating them. The CDR3 sequence is 15 residues long. CDR1 is SGHTA, CDR2 FQGNSA, per germline. This TCR was recovered from a man older than 75 with acute or convalescent COVID-19. The specimen sequenced was peripheral blood. The chain uses TRBV7-2 and TRBJ2-1; D remains ambiguous. The CDR3 nucleotides are TGTGCCAGCAGCTTAGTAGCTTTCTCCTACAATGAGCAGTTCTTC. Protein product: CASSLVAFSYNEQFF.